This is a list of T cell receptor beta chains from one sample in a study of CD8+CD57+ T cells in acquired aplastic anemia. TCRdb recomputed calls from the reads with MiXCR, one row per CDR3 protein. The repertoire holds around 150,000 distinct CDR3 sequences, less than 45% seen once, with roughly 8.9% in the top ten. The sequenced sample consisted of sorted CD4+, CD8+, or CD8+CD57+ T cells (not recorded which) from PBMCs. Source of these receptors: a human donor in good health, serving as a control. Each CDR3 is given with its conserved first and last residue. D genes are given only for firm matches. For some rows the clone size is stated as once, few or many, or as a class when expanded; others skip it.

j_gene	d_gene	v_gene	abundance	CDR3nt	CDR3aa
TRBJ1-2	TRBD1	TRBV5-1	many	TGCGCCAGCAGCAACCCGACAGGGGGCTATGGCTACACCTTC	CASSNPTGGYGYTF
TRBJ1-2	NA	TRBV18	NA	TGTGCCAGCTCACCACCGGGGAACATATATGGCTACACCTTC	CASSPPGNIYGYTF
TRBJ2-3	NA	TRBV4-2	few	TGTGCCAGCAGCCAAGGAGGCGTCTCAAAAAGCACAGATACGCAGTATTTT	CASSQGGVSKSTDTQYF
TRBJ2-7	NA	TRBV15	NA	TGTGCCACCAGCACTTACCGAGGCTACGAGCAGTACTTC	CATSTYRGYEQYF
TRBJ2-7	NA	TRBV20-1	NA	TGCAGTGCAACGAACCCGACCGGGACGGGAGCCTACGAGCAGTACTTC	CSATNPTGTGAYEQYF
TRBJ2-7	TRBD1	TRBV4-1	many	TGCGCCAGCAGCCACAGGGACAGGGGAGGCTACGAGCAGTACTTC	CASSHRDRGGYEQYF
TRBJ1-1	NA	TRBV5-1	many	TGCGCCAGCAGCTTGGGACACACTGAAGCTTTCTTT	CASSLGHTEAFF
TRBJ2-3	NA	TRBV2	NA	TGTGCCAGCAGTGAGAAGAATACGCAGTATTTT	CASSEKNTQYF
TRBJ2-2	NA	TRBV2	many	TGTGCCAGCATTACAGAGACAAGTACCGGGGAGCTGTTTTTT	CASITETSTGELFF
TRBJ1-2	TRBD1	TRBV2	many	TGTGCCAGCAGCGATTGGGCCAGGGGGCTCGGCTACACCTTC	CASSDWARGLGYTF
TRBJ2-5	TRBD2	TRBV20-1	once	TGCAGCGCGACGGGACTAGCGGGGGGGGAGACCCAGTACTTC	CSATGLAGGETQYF
TRBJ1-1	NA	TRBV29-1	NA	TGCAGCGTAGATTCGCTTAGGGCTGAAGCTTTCTTT	CSVDSLRAEAFF
TRBJ2-7	NA	TRBV6-1	many	TGTGCCAGCAGTGGCGGGGTCGACAGGGTCTACGAGCAGTACTTC	CASSGGVDRVYEQYF
TRBJ2-1	TRBD2	TRBV24-1	once	TGTGCCACGGGACTAGCGGGACCAACTGAGCAGTTCTTC	CATGLAGPTEQFF
TRBJ1-5	NA	TRBV24-1	NA	TGTGCCACCGCAGGGAAATATAGCAATCAGCCCCAGCATTTT	CATAGKYSNQPQHF
TRBJ2-7	TRBD1	TRBV6-1	NA	TGTGCCGGCAGAAGAAACCGGGACAGGGGGTCGGGGGTCTACGAGCAGTACTTC	CAGRRNRDRGSGVYEQYF
TRBJ1-2	NA	TRBV24-1	many	TGTGCCACCAGTGATTTCGCCAGGAACTATGGCTACACCTTC	CATSDFARNYGYTF
TRBJ1-2	NA	TRBV4-2	many	TGTGCCAGCAGCCATGATGCCGGGACTAATACACGAGGCTACACCTTC	CASSHDAGTNTRGYTF
TRBJ2-1	NA	TRBV20-1	many	TGCAGTGCTAGAGATGGGGGGAGATACAATGAGCAGTTCTTC	CSARDGGRYNEQFF
TRBJ1-6	TRBD1	TRBV25-1	medium-sized	TGTGCCAGCAGTGCCGACAGGGATAGTTCACCCCTCCACTTT	CASSADRDSSPLHF
TRBJ1-1	NA	TRBV25-1	NA	TGTGCCAGCAGTGGTAGTCCCCGGAACGCTGAAGCTTTCTTT	CASSGSPRNAEAFF